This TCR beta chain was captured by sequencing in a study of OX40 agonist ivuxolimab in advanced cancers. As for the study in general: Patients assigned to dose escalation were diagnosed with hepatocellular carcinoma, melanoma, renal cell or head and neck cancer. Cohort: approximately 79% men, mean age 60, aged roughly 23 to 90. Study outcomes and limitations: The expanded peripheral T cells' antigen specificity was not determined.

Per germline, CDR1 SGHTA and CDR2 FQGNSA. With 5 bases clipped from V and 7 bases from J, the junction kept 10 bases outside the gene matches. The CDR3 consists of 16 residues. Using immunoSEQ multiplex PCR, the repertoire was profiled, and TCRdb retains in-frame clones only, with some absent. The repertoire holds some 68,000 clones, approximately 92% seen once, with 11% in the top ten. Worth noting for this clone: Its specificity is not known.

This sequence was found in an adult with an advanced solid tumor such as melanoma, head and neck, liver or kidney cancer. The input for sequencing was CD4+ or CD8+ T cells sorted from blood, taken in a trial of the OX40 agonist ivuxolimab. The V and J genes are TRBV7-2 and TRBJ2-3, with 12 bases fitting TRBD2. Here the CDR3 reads CASSLRRTSGTNTQYF. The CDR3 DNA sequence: TGTGCCAGCAGCCTCCGTAGGACTAGCGGGACGAATACGCAGTATTTT.